The present T cell receptor (beta chain) was sequenced within a study of blood T cell repertoires in COVID-19. The V end was cut by 7 bases, the J end by 4 bases, with 20 bases between. This CDR3 has 16 amino acids. Germline loops: CDR1 MDHEN, CDR2 SYDVKM. Some clones are missing from TCRdb's copy, which holds only in-frame ones; the method was immunoSEQ multiplex PCR. The sample has about 27,000 clones, approximately 80% seen once; the top ten hold around 2%. The chain uses TRBV28 and TRBJ1-3, with D tentatively TRBD1 (6 bases). This receptor was identified in an elderly man with active or convalescent COVID-19. The sequenced sample was peripheral blood. The CDR3 sequence: CASTPSSGTMGNTIYF. The CDR3 bases are TGTGCCAGCACCCCTTCCTCAGGGACAATGGGAAACACCATATATTTT.